Presented here are 2 T cell receptor beta chains from one specimen sequenced in a study of beta chain features in type 1 diabetes. Points from the study as a whole: In all four CD4+ subsets, TCRB CDR3 length was significantly, moderately reduced in type 1 diabetes.

Their target antigens are unknown. Expressed TCRB transcripts were sequenced, since all the RNA that had been isolated was reverse transcribed. Only in-frame clones appear in the TCRdb table, and some are missing; sequencing was by immunoSEQ multiplex PCR. The table has some 160,000 clones, about 8.1% seen once; the top ten hold around 0.5%. The specimen sequenced was central memory CD4+ T cells from blood. The origin of the receptors is a woman younger than 30 with type 1 diabetes.

This clone was observed at least ten times. This chain links TRBV7-9 with TRBJ2-3; a possible D gene is TRBD2 (5 bases). Germline CDR1 is SEHNR and CDR2 is FQNEAQ (reference sequence). CDR3 length: 12 amino acids. With 11 bases removed from V and 0 bases from J, the gap between germline ends came to 9 bases. CDR3 sequence reads: CAGAASTDTQYF. The CDR3 coding sequence is TGTGCCGGAGCGGCTAGCACAGATACGCAGTATTTT.

The rearrangement links TRBV19 to TRBJ1-5, with D unresolved. Between the trimmed V and J ends, which lost 11 bases and 4 bases, there was a span of 12 bases. The CDR3 extends over 12 amino acids. The germline gives CDR1 LNHDA, CDR2 SQIVND (reference sequence). The CDR3 DNA sequence: TGTGCCGTTAACAGTTTGAATCAGCCCCAGCATTTT. Translating it yields CAVNSLNQPQHF.